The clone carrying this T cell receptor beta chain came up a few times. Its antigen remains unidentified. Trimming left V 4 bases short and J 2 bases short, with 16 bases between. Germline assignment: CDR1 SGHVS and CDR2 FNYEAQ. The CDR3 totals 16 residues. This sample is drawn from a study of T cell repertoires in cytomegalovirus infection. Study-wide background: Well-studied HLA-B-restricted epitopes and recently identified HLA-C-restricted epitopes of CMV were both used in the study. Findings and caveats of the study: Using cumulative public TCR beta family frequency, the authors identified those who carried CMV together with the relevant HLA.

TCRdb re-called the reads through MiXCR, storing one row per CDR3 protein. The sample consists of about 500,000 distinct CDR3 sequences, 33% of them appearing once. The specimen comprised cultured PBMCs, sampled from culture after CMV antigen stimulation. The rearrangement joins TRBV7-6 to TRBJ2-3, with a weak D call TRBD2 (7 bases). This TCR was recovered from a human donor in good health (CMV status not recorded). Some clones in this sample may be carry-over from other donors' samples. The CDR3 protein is CASSSVRGGHTDTQYF. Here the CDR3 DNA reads TGTGCCAGCAGCTCCGTAAGGGGGGGGCACACAGATACGCAGTATTTT.